This note documents a single TCR beta chain sequence. The data originate from a study of control samples from healthy donors and cancer patients. This CDR3 comprises 15 residues. The junction had 11 bases not matched to a gene; V was cut back by 4 bases and J by 7 bases. Germline-derived CDR1 and CDR2 are SGHKS and YYEKEE (reference sequence). Data came from immunoSEQ multiplex PCR; TCRdb stores just in-frame clones and leaves some out. This repertoire shows about 95,000 clones, approximately 90% found once; its top ten account for around 0.9%. The specimen was blood. This receptor was identified in a woman aged 25-40 years in good health. The V call is TRBV5-5, the J call TRBJ1-2; the match to TRBD1 covers 9 bases. The CDR3 bases are TGTGCCAGCAGCCAACCGGGACAGGGTTTTCTTGGCTACACCTTC. This codes for CASSQPGQGFLGYTF.